This entry lists 16 T cell receptor beta chains sequenced from one sample in a study of cytomegalovirus exposure and HLA in healthy donors. Researchers ran the PCR with 60 Vbeta and 13 Jbeta primers. Profiled with immunoSEQ multiplex PCR; TCRdb holds only in-frame clones, not every one. The table records a few hundred thousand clones, about 80% of them present only once. The sequencing sample was made of PBMCs. These receptors came from a man in his forties in good health and CMV-seronegative.

V and J are TRBV11-2 and TRBJ2-7, with D perhaps TRBD2 (6 bases). V was cut by 1 base and J by 2 bases, with 15 bases left in between. Germline lookup yields CDR1 SGHAT and CDR2 FQNNGV. The CDR3 runs to 16 residues. In nucleotides, the CDR3 is TGTGCCAGCAGCTTAGCTCGGGGGATAGCCGCCTACGAGCAGTACTTC. This translates into CASSLARGIAAYEQYF.

CDR3 coding DNA: TGTGCCAGCAGTCATAGGCCTGACGAGTCCAGGTCCTACGAGCAGTACTTC. This encodes CASSHRPDESRSYEQYF. V is TRBV2 and J is TRBJ2-7, with D uncertain. Germline V gene lookup returns CDR1 SNHLY and CDR2 FYNNEI. V was pared by 5 bases and J by 1 base, with 21 bases between. The CDR3 is made up of 17 amino acids.

This clone was seen more than once but under ten times. The chain combines TRBV15 with TRBJ1-2; 7 bases fit TRBD1. The CDR3 runs 13 residues. With 4 bases clipped from V and 5 bases from J, the junction kept 4 bases outside the gene matches. Germline V gene data show CDR1 as LNHNV and CDR2 as YYDKDF (reference sequence). The CDR3 nucleotides read TGTGCCACCAGCACCGACAGGGTGTATGGCTACACCTTC. The encoded protein is CATSTDRVYGYTF.

J is TRBJ2-1 and V is TRBV7-9, with 11 bases identical to TRBD2. Trimming at V came to 4 bases and at J to 7 bases, leaving 9 bases not matched to a gene. Germline lookup yields CDR1 SEHNR and CDR2 FQNEAQ (reference sequence). This CDR3 has 16 amino acids. The CDR3 bases are TGTGCCAGCAGCTCCCGACTAGCGGGATTTTATAATGAGCAGTTCTTC. Translating gives CASSSRLAGFYNEQFF.

The chain combines TRBV1 with TRBJ1-2. TRBV1 is described as a pseudogene. The CDR3 contains 15 residues. CDR3 in DNA: TGCACCAGCAGCCAAGAACTCCACTTGGTACCTGGCTACACCTTC. Protein sequence: CTSSQELHLVPGYTF.

The chain recombines TRBV29-1 with TRBJ2-1; TRBD1 aligns across 8 bases. From germline, CDR1 is SQVTM and CDR2 ANQGSEA. Trimming removed 5 bases from V and 5 bases from J; junction bases left unmatched: 8. This CDR3 has 14 residues. Written as DNA, the CDR3 is TGCAGCGTTACGGACAGGGTCATTGACAATGAGCAGTTCTTC. The encoded protein is CSVTDRVIDNEQFF.

The chain is built from TRBV5-6 and TRBJ1-2, with D hard to call. The germline CDR1 and CDR2 sequences are SGHDT and YYEEEE. V lost 0 bases, J lost 7 bases, and 7 bases lay in between. There are 12 residues in the CDR3. CDR3: CASSLAAAGYTF. CDR3 DNA sequence: TGTGCCAGCAGCTTGGCGGCGGCTGGCTACACCTTC.

This clone appeared a single time. One end of the junction is discordant with germline, which a read error may explain. The chain is built from TRBV7-9 and TRBJ1-5; D is unresolved. Germline-derived CDR1 and CDR2 are SEHNR and FQNEAQ (reference sequence). The CDR3 covers 12 residues. The CDR3 protein is CSSSLSEQPQHF. DNA for the CDR3: TGTTCCAGCAGCTTGAGCGAACAGCCCCAGCATTTT.

The V call is TRBV5-1, the J call TRBJ2-7; a weak D match, TRBD1 (6 bases). The CDR3 is 14 residues long. Per germline, CDR1 SGHRS and CDR2 YFSETQ. The ends were cut back, 1 base at V and 4 bases at J, with 12 bases in the middle. CDR3 protein: CASSLYRTAYEQYF. Here the CDR3 DNA reads TGCGCCAGCAGCTTGTATCGGACAGCGTACGAGCAGTACTTC. The full variable domain, its missing parts supplied by reference TRBV5-1 and TRBJ2-7, is KAGVTQTPRYLIKTRGQQVTLSCSPISGHRSVSWYQQTPGQGLQFLFEYFSETQRNKGNFPGRFSGRQFSNSRSEMNVSTLELGDSALYLCASSLYRTAYEQYFGPGTRLTVT.

The genes are TRBV2 and TRBJ2-1, with 9 bases aligning to TRBD1. The CDR3 contains 15 residues. Germline-derived CDR1 and CDR2 are SNHLY and FYNNEI. Unmatched junction bases numbered 10, after V lost 7 bases and J lost 6 bases. The CDR3 DNA follows: TGTGCCAGCATCGTTGGACAGGGGAGCGGCAATGAGCAGTTCTTC. It codes for CASIVGQGSGNEQFF. Looking up the rest from reference TRBV2 and TRBJ2-1 gives the full variable domain: EPEVTQTPSHQVTQMGQEVILRCVPISNHLYFYWYRQILGQKVEFLVSFYNNEISEKSEIFDDQFSVERPDGSNFTLKIRSTKLEDSAMYFCASIVGQGSGNEQFFGPGTRLTVL.

The rearrangement joins TRBV27 to TRBJ2-1; 9 nucleotides match TRBD2. The CDR3 contains 15 residues. Germline CDR1 is MNHEY and CDR2 is SMNVEV (reference sequence). The junction had 7 bases not matched to a gene; V was cut back by 4 bases and J by 6 bases. DNA of the CDR3: TGTGCCAGCAGTTCGGGCGGGGGGGCCGTCAATGAGCAGTTCTTC. Translation gives CASSSGGGAVNEQFF.

About this clone: At one end the junction does not follow the germline gene, possibly because of a read error. V gene TRBV7-9 combines with J gene TRBJ1-1, with TRBD1 matching 7 bases. Germline V lookup: CDR1 SEHNR, CDR2 FQNEAQ (reference sequence). The CDR3 contains 14 residues. DNA for the CDR3: TGTTCCAGCAGCCCCACCAGGGGGAGCACTGAAGCTTTCTTT. Amino acid sequence: CSSSPTRGSTEAFF.

This rearrangement joins TRBV18 to TRBJ2-3, with 8 bases lining up with TRBD1. The CDR3 is 16 amino acids. Germline V CDR1 and CDR2: KGHSH, LQKENI. Trimming removed 6 bases from V and 2 bases from J; junction bases left unmatched: 10. The CDR3 nucleotides read TGTGCCAGCTCCGATAAGGGACAGGAGAACACAGATACGCAGTATTTT. This codes for CASSDKGQENTDTQYF.

V and J are TRBV27 and TRBJ1-2, with 8 bases fitting TRBD1. CDR1 and CDR2 from the germline V gene are MNHEY and SMNVEV (reference sequence). The CDR3 consists of 15 residues. V lost 4 bases, J lost 4 bases, and 8 bases stayed unmatched. The CDR3 nucleotides are TGTGCCAGCAGTTCACCCGGACAGGGTACCTATGGCTACACCTTC. Translated: CASSSPGQGTYGYTF.

The chain couples TRBV5-4 to TRBJ1-1; possible D gene TRBD1, 5 bases. Germline loops: CDR1 SGHNT, CDR2 YYREEE (reference sequence). This CDR3 is built from 14 residues. V was pared by 2 bases and J by 6 bases, with 14 bases between. DNA of the CDR3: TGTGCCAGCAGCTTTCCAGGGCGGGAGGCTGAAGCTTTCTTT. It specifies CASSFPGREAEAFF.

This chain connects TRBV5-4 to TRBJ2-2, with 9 bases fitting TRBD2. The V and J ends lost 5 bases and 7 bases, in that order; junction bases with no gene match: 12. CDR3 size: 16 residues. In germline, CDR1 is SGHNT, CDR2 YYREEE (reference sequence). In DNA form, the CDR3 reads TGTGCCAGCAGGTTTAGCGGGGGCGCCTTTGGCGGGGAGCTGTTTTTT. It is translated as CASRFSGGAFGGELFF. Variable domain in full (rest from reference TRBV5-4 and TRBJ2-2): ETGVTQSPTHLIKTRGQQVTLRCSSQSGHNTVSWYQQALGQGPQFIFQYYREEENGRGNFPPRFSGLQFPNYSSELNVNALELDDSALYLCASRFSGGAFGGELFFGEGSRLTVL.